The 21 T cell receptor beta chains listed next were all sequenced from one sample in a study of shared clonotypes between healthy human individuals. Assay: immunoSEQ multiplex PCR; the TCRdb copy retains only in-frame clones and omits some. The data contain 2,100,000 or so clones, around 95% of them seen just once; the ten biggest clones take up 0.1% to 0.15%. The source material was naive CD4+ T cells sorted from blood. Subset described: CD45RA+ positively selected. All receptors come from a man between 18 and 35 years old in good health.

This chain uses TRBV7-2 with TRBJ2-1, with TRBD2 matching 8 bases. V shed 7 bases and J 5 bases; nucleotides not matched to a gene: 7. From germline, CDR1 is SGHTA and CDR2 FQGNSA. This CDR3 spans 14 amino acids. The chain's CDR3 is CASIAGGWNNEQFF. The CDR3 coding sequence is TGTGCCAGCATCGCGGGGGGATGGAACAATGAGCAGTTCTTC.

The CDR3, as DNA: TGTGCCAGCAGCGAGGGACTAGCGGGAGCGCATAACACCGGGGAGCTGTTTTTT. Its protein product is CASSEGLAGAHNTGELFF. The chain is built from TRBV9 and TRBJ2-2; 14 bases align to TRBD2. CDR1 and CDR2 from the germline V gene are SGDLS and YYNGEE. CDR3 length: 18 residues. V lost 3 bases to trimming and J lost 2 bases; unmatched junction nucleotides: 6.

The J gene is TRBJ2-1, the V gene TRBV5-1; D is unclear. V lost 1 base, J lost 9 bases, and 8 bases lay in between. The CDR3 is made up of 12 amino acids. Germline assignment: CDR1 SGHRS and CDR2 YFSETQ. The CDR3 protein is CASSLLLGEQFF. In DNA form, the CDR3 reads TGCGCCAGCAGCTTGTTATTAGGTGAGCAGTTCTTC.

This clone occurred once. The chain combines TRBV4-1 with TRBJ1-3; 7 nucleotides line up with TRBD1. CDR1 is MGHRA, CDR2 YSYEKL, per germline. The CDR3 is made up of 15 amino acids. The trim removed 3 bases at V and 2 bases at J, leaving 4 bases unmatched. CDR3 in amino acids: CASSQTGTAGNTIYF. The DNA of the CDR3 is TGCGCCAGCAGCCAGACCGGGACAGCTGGAAACACCATATATTTT.

V gene TRBV6-1 combines with J gene TRBJ1-5; no firm D call. Trimming cost V 1 base and J 4 bases, with 5 bases left between them. CDR1 and CDR2 from the germline V gene are MNHNS and SASEGT. The CDR3 sequence is 13 residues long. The CDR3, as DNA: TGTGCCAGCAGTGAAGACGGTAATCAGCCCCAGCATTTT. The encoded protein is CASSEDGNQPQHF.

The rearrangement links TRBV30 to TRBJ1-5; the D is unclear. In germline, CDR1 is GTSNPN, CDR2 SVGIG (reference sequence). Trimming removed 0 bases from V and 2 bases from J, with 8 bases in between. The length of the CDR3 is 14 residues. The CDR3 sequence: CAWSVSRGNQPQHF. In DNA, the CDR3 is TGTGCCTGGAGTGTATCTCGGGGCAATCAGCCCCAGCATTTT. The complete variable domain, with remaining parts taken from reference TRBV30 and TRBJ1-5, reads SQTIHQWPATLVQPVGSPLSLECTVEGTSNPNLYWYRQAAGRGLQLLFYSVGIGQISSEVPQNLSASRPQDRQFILSSKKLLLSDSGFYLCAWSVSRGNQPQHFGDGTRLSIL.

The V call is TRBV7-9, the J call TRBJ2-1, with D perhaps TRBD1 (6 bases). The CDR3 is made up of 16 amino acids. With 3 bases removed from V and 0 bases from J, the gap between germline ends came to 12 bases. Germline-derived CDR1 and CDR2 are SEHNR and FQNEAQ (reference sequence). CDR3 sequence reads: CASSFWGQDSYNEQFF. The CDR3 nucleotides are TGTGCCAGCAGCTTCTGGGGACAAGACTCCTACAATGAGCAGTTCTTC.

To note about this clone: This CDR3 is also generated by other DNA sequences in the sample. This chain uses TRBV5-1 with TRBJ1-1, with TRBD1 identical over 9 bases. Germline loops: CDR1 SGHRS, CDR2 YFSETQ. The V gene end was trimmed by 1 base and the J gene end by 1 base; junction bases not matched to a gene: 2. The CDR3 extends over 15 amino acids. The CDR3 is CASSLTGQGNTEAFF. As DNA, the CDR3 is TGCGCCAGCAGCTTGACGGGACAGGGGAACACTGAAGCTTTCTTT.

The V and J genes are TRBV10-3 and TRBJ1-1, with TRBD1 as a possible D gene (6 bases). V was trimmed by 5 bases and J by 2 bases, leaving 9 bases between them. In germline, CDR1 is ENHRY, CDR2 SYGVKD. CDR3 length: 13 amino acids. The CDR3 is CAISPQGNTEAFF. The CDR3 nucleotides read TGTGCCATCAGTCCACAGGGAAACACTGAAGCTTTCTTT.

Written as DNA, the CDR3 is TGTGCCAGCAGTTTTGGCTCTCGGCTAGGGACCCATACAGATACGCAGTATTTT. Translating gives CASSFGSRLGTHTDTQYF. The chain recombines TRBV28 with TRBJ2-3, with D possibly being TRBD1 or TRBD2 (5 bases each). V was trimmed by 3 bases and J by 3 bases, leaving 22 bases between them. The CDR3 contains 18 residues. CDR1 and CDR2 from the germline V gene are MDHEN and SYDVKM. The variable domain in full, with the rest retrieved from reference TRBV28 and TRBJ2-3, is DVKVTQSSRYLVKRTGEKVFLECVQDMDHENMFWYRQDPGLGLRLIYFSYDVKMKEKGDIPEGYSVSREKKERFSLILESASTNQTSMYLCASSFGSRLGTHTDTQYFGPGTRLTVL.

The rearrangement uses TRBV4-3 and TRBJ2-2; TRBD2 is a possible D gene (5 bases). Germline V gene sequence: CDR1 LGHNA, CDR2 YSLEER. The V and J ends lost 4 bases and 1 base respectively, with 7 bases between them. There are 14 residues in the CDR3. This chain's CDR3 is CASSLEENTGELFF. The CDR3 nucleotides read TGCGCCAGCAGCCTGGAGGAGAACACCGGGGAGCTGTTTTTT.

The rearrangement links TRBV5-1 to TRBJ1-1; D possibly corresponds to TRBD1 (6 bases). This CDR3 has 14 residues. The V and J ends lost 6 bases and 1 base respectively, with 13 bases between them. Germline V gene data show CDR1 as SGHRS and CDR2 as YFSETQ. CDR3 nucleotide sequence: TGCGCCAGCACTGTAACAGGGACGAACACTGAAGCTTTCTTT. Translating gives CASTVTGTNTEAFF.

As DNA, the CDR3 is TGTGCCAGCAGCCAAGATTACGGGGAGCTGTTTTTT. This codes for CASSQDYGELFF. This sequence joins TRBV14 and TRBJ2-2; D is uncertain. Germline values: CDR1 SGHDN, CDR2 FVKESK. Trimming shortened V by 0 bases and J by 7 bases, and 3 bases separated the two germline ends. The CDR3 extends over 12 amino acids.

V usage is TRBV6-1 and J usage is TRBJ2-5; D is tentatively TRBD1 or TRBD2 (5 bases each). This CDR3 region has 13 residues. Looked up from germline, CDR1 is MNHNS and CDR2 is SASEGT. Deletions cut 7 bases from V and 4 bases from J, with 13 bases between. The chain's CDR3 is CASNQRGTETQYF. The DNA for the CDR3 is TGTGCCAGCAATCAACGAGGGACAGAGACCCAGTACTTC.

As to this clone: The same CDR3 also results from other DNA sequences found in this sample. The chain is built from TRBV5-1 and TRBJ2-5; D remains ambiguous. This CDR3 is built from 14 residues. Trimming took off 0 bases at V and 3 bases at J, with 9 bases between the two ends. Germline CDR1 reads SGHRS; CDR2 reads YFSETQ. CDR3 region: CASSLGGLEETQYF. CDR3 DNA sequence: TGCGCCAGCAGCTTGGGGGGTCTGGAAGAGACCCAGTACTTC.

The chain employs TRBV5-4 and TRBJ2-2, with TRBD2 matching 8 bases. Germline-derived CDR1 and CDR2 are SGHNT and YYREEE (reference sequence). CDR3 length: 17 amino acids. Germline trimming cut 0 bases from V and 7 bases from J; bases unmatched to any gene: 11. The CDR3 bases are TGTGCCAGCAGCTTGGGGCCCACGGGAGGGCATAACGGGGAGCTGTTTTTT. Amino acid sequence: CASSLGPTGGHNGELFF.

Turning to this clone: This may be a read error, as it is one base from a much larger clone. V gene TRBV7-6 combines with J gene TRBJ2-3; no reliable D call. In germline, CDR1 is SGHVS, CDR2 FNYEAQ. This CDR3 is built from 12 residues. The germline V and J ends were trimmed by 3 bases and 0 bases, with 1 base remaining between them. The CDR3 coding sequence is TGTGCCAGCAGCTTTAGCACAGATACGCAGTATTTT. This gives the protein CASSFSTDTQYF.

Only one count was recorded for this clone. This rearrangement joins TRBV19 to TRBJ2-7; 7 nucleotides match TRBD2. The germline V gene has CDR1 LNHDA and CDR2 SQIVND (reference sequence). CDR3 length: 17 residues. With V trimmed by 5 bases and J by 3 bases, 16 bases remained unmatched. The CDR3 reads CASSSTGLGRMDYEQYF. In DNA form, the CDR3 reads TGTGCCAGTAGTTCTACCGGGCTCGGGAGGATGGACTACGAGCAGTACTTC. Filled out from reference TRBV19 and TRBJ2-7, the complete variable domain reads DGGITQSPKYLFRKEGQNVTLSCEQNLNHDAMYWYRQDPGQGLRLIYYSQIVNDFQKGDIAEGYSVSREKKESFPLTVTSAQKNPTAFYLCASSSTGLGRMDYEQYFGPGTRLTVT.

J is TRBJ2-2 and V is TRBV18; maybe TRBD2 (6 bases). The CDR3 is 12 amino acids. Trimming shortened V by 5 bases and J by 6 bases, and 7 bases separated the two germline ends. CDR1 and CDR2 from the germline V gene are KGHSH and LQKENI. The CDR3 bases are TGTGCCAGCTCATCGGGGGCCGGGGAGCTGTTTTTT. Amino acids: CASSSGAGELFF.

This clone was found a few times. V usage is TRBV5-1 and J usage is TRBJ1-4; no definite D call. CDR3 length: 13 amino acids. Germline values: CDR1 SGHRS, CDR2 YFSETQ. Trimming stripped 2 bases from V and 7 bases from J, with 9 bases between. The CDR3 loop is CASSFTGVEKLFF. For the CDR3, the DNA is TGCGCCAGCAGCTTTACGGGAGTTGAAAAACTGTTTTTT.

The chain couples TRBV6-5 to TRBJ2-3; 8 bases map to TRBD2. The V and J ends lost 7 bases and 1 base, in that order; junction bases with no gene match: 4. CDR3 length equals 14 residues. CDR1 and CDR2 from the germline V gene are MNHEY and SVGAGI. The DNA of the CDR3 is TGTGCCAGCAATAGAGCGGGGGGCACAGATACGCAGTATTTT. Residues: CASNRAGGTDTQYF.